This is a list of T cell receptor beta chains from one sample in a study of glioma-infiltrating T cells. TCRdb passed the multiplex PCR reads through MiXCR, listing each CDR3 protein once. The sample lists about 140,000 distinct CDR3 sequences, roughly two fifths seen once, with over 15% in the top ten. Sequencing was carried out using glioma tissue, nonneoplastic brain tissue, or PBMCs (not recorded which). These TCRs come from a human donor with low-grade glioma or glioblastoma, undergoing nonglioma brain surgery, or in good health (not recorded which). CDR3s include the opening cysteine and the closing phenylalanine or tryptophan. The order of the fields is V gene, D gene, J gene, clone size, CDR3 protein, CDR3 DNA. D genes are given only for firm matches. Part of the rows lack a size; the others show once, few, many or a class for expanded clones.

v_call: TRBV20-1
d_call: TRBD1
j_call: TRBJ2-5
clone_size: -
cdr3_aa: CSARGRGNQETQYF
cdr3_nt: TGCAGTGCTAGGGGCAGGGGGAACCAAGAGACCCAGTACTTC

v_call: TRBV20-1
d_call: TRBD2
j_call: TRBJ2-1
clone_size: few
cdr3_aa: CSASSTGLGRGNEQFF
cdr3_nt: TGCAGTGCTAGCTCGACGGGACTAGGTAGAGGGAATGAGCAGTTCTTC

v_call: TRBV7-9
d_call: -
j_call: TRBJ1-6
clone_size: -
cdr3_aa: CASSVDDSPLHF
cdr3_nt: TGTGCCAGCAGCGTCGACGATTCACCCCTCCACTTT

v_call: TRBV7-6
d_call: -
j_call: TRBJ2-7
clone_size: -
cdr3_aa: CASSSTGNSGEQYF
cdr3_nt: TGTGCCAGCAGCTCAACAGGGAATTCTGGCGAGCAGTACTTC

v_call: TRBV4-1
d_call: -
j_call: TRBJ1-3
clone_size: -
cdr3_aa: CASSLGAGNTIYF
cdr3_nt: TGCGCCAGCAGCCTAGGGGCCGGAAACACCATATATTTT

v_call: TRBV28
d_call: -
j_call: TRBJ1-1
clone_size: -
cdr3_aa: CASRWTRMNTEAFF
cdr3_nt: TGTGCCAGCAGGTGGACGCGGATGAACACTGAAGCTTTCTTT

v_call: TRBV3-1
d_call: -
j_call: TRBJ2-3
clone_size: -
cdr3_aa: CASSQGPSTDTQYF
cdr3_nt: TGTGCCAGCAGCCAAGGTCCTAGCACAGATACGCAGTATTTT

v_call: TRBV2
d_call: -
j_call: TRBJ1-3
clone_size: -
cdr3_aa: CASSAGTHSGNTIYF
cdr3_nt: TGTGCCAGCAGTGCTGGGACGCACTCTGGAAACACCATATATTTT

v_call: TRBV19
d_call: TRBD1
j_call: TRBJ1-2
clone_size: -
cdr3_aa: CASSPRDRGSNYGYTF
cdr3_nt: TGTGCCAGTAGTCCACGGGACAGGGGATCTAACTATGGCTACACCTTC

v_call: TRBV2
d_call: TRBD2
j_call: TRBJ2-1
clone_size: -
cdr3_aa: CASSESSGRGNEQFF
cdr3_nt: TGTGCCAGCAGTGAATCGAGCGGGAGAGGCAATGAGCAGTTCTTC

v_call: TRBV28
d_call: -
j_call: TRBJ1-1
clone_size: -
cdr3_aa: CASSPRGGLSTEAFF
cdr3_nt: TGTGCCAGCAGCCCTCGGGGGGGCTTGAGCACTGAAGCTTTCTTT

v_call: TRBV12-3/TRBV12-4
d_call: TRBD1
j_call: TRBJ2-7
clone_size: -
cdr3_aa: CASSGQGLKYEQYF
cdr3_nt: TGTGCCAGCAGTGGACAGGGGTTGAAGTACGAGCAGTACTTC

v_call: TRBV19
d_call: TRBD1
j_call: TRBJ2-2
clone_size: -
cdr3_aa: CASRRQGLDTGELFF
cdr3_nt: TGTGCCAGTAGGCGACAGGGGCTGGACACCGGGGAGCTGTTTTTT

v_call: TRBV18
d_call: TRBD2
j_call: TRBJ2-1
clone_size: -
cdr3_aa: CASSPNPRGGVNEQFF
cdr3_nt: TGTGCCAGCTCACCAAACCCGCGGGGGGGAGTGAATGAGCAGTTCTTC

v_call: TRBV4-1
d_call: TRBD1
j_call: TRBJ1-5
clone_size: -
cdr3_aa: CASSHGTVNQPQHF
cdr3_nt: TGCGCCAGCAGCCATGGGACAGTCAATCAGCCCCAGCATTTT

v_call: TRBV20-1
d_call: -
j_call: TRBJ2-3
clone_size: once
cdr3_aa: CSARDLGLSTDTQYF
cdr3_nt: TGCAGTGCTAGAGATTTGGGCCTAAGCACAGATACGCAGTATTTT

v_call: TRBV6-1
d_call: -
j_call: TRBJ2-7
clone_size: many
cdr3_aa: CASSFGTADHEQYF
cdr3_nt: TGTGCCAGCAGCTTCGGGACGGCAGACCACGAGCAGTACTTC

v_call: TRBV4-1
d_call: -
j_call: TRBJ2-3
clone_size: few
cdr3_aa: CASSQGQNTDTQYF
cdr3_nt: TGCGCCAGCAGCCAAGGACAGAACACAGATACGCAGTATTTT

v_call: TRBV7-8
d_call: -
j_call: TRBJ2-7
clone_size: -
cdr3_aa: CASSLEHPSYEQYF
cdr3_nt: TGTGCCAGCAGCTTAGAACACCCCTCCTACGAGCAGTACTTC

v_call: TRBV20-1
d_call: TRBD1
j_call: TRBJ1-1
clone_size: -
cdr3_aa: CSASTGGSNTEAFF
cdr3_nt: TGCAGTGCAAGTACAGGGGGATCGAACACTGAAGCTTTCTTT

v_call: TRBV12-3/TRBV12-4
d_call: -
j_call: TRBJ2-7
clone_size: -
cdr3_aa: CASSLQAFYEQYF
cdr3_nt: TGTGCCAGCAGTTTGCAGGCCTTCTACGAGCAGTACTTC

v_call: TRBV19
d_call: TRBD1
j_call: TRBJ2-1
clone_size: -
cdr3_aa: CASTNRDSSSNEQFF
cdr3_nt: TGTGCCAGTACCAACCGGGACAGCAGTTCCAATGAGCAGTTCTTC

v_call: TRBV28
d_call: -
j_call: TRBJ1-2
clone_size: few
cdr3_aa: CASSFFPGGYTF
cdr3_nt: TGTGCCAGCAGTTTTTTTCCGGGTGGCTACACCTTC

v_call: TRBV6-2/TRBV6-3
d_call: -
j_call: TRBJ1-5
clone_size: few
cdr3_aa: CASSPGGIQPQHF
cdr3_nt: TGTGCCAGCAGCCCGGGCGGGATTCAGCCCCAGCATTTT

v_call: TRBV4-1
d_call: -
j_call: TRBJ1-1
clone_size: -
cdr3_aa: CASTLTRFSEASF
cdr3_nt: TGCGCCAGCACCCTTACAAGGTTTTCTGAAGCTTCCTTT

v_call: TRBV6-2/TRBV6-3
d_call: -
j_call: TRBJ2-5
clone_size: few
cdr3_aa: CASSYPTGQETQYF
cdr3_nt: TGTGCCAGCAGTTACCCCACAGGACAAGAGACCCAGTACTTC

v_call: TRBV12-3/TRBV12-4
d_call: -
j_call: TRBJ2-3
clone_size: -
cdr3_aa: CASSLDTASTDTQYF
cdr3_nt: TGTGCCAGCAGTTTAGACACAGCCAGCACAGATACGCAGTATTTT

v_call: TRBV19
d_call: TRBD1
j_call: TRBJ2-1
clone_size: -
cdr3_aa: CASSHQGANNEQFF
cdr3_nt: TGTGCCAGTAGTCACCAGGGGGCTAACAATGAGCAGTTCTTC

v_call: TRBV15
d_call: -
j_call: TRBJ1-5
clone_size: few
cdr3_aa: CATSNDRHIGPQHF
cdr3_nt: TGTGCCACCAGCAATGACAGACACATTGGGCCCCAGCATTTT

v_call: TRBV4-1
d_call: TRBD2
j_call: TRBJ2-1
clone_size: once
cdr3_aa: CASSRSGSTSYNEQFF
cdr3_nt: TGCGCCAGCAGCCGTAGCGGGTCTACCTCCTACAATGAGCAGTTCTTC

v_call: TRBV27
d_call: -
j_call: TRBJ1-6
clone_size: many
cdr3_aa: CASSPFRGQGSPLHF
cdr3_nt: TGTGCCAGCAGCCCGTTTCGGGGCCAGGGGTCACCCCTCCACTTT

v_call: TRBV20-1
d_call: -
j_call: TRBJ1-5
clone_size: -
cdr3_aa: CSARDSRVYQPQHF
cdr3_nt: TGCAGTGCTAGAGATTCGCGGGTATACCAGCCCCAGCATTTT

v_call: TRBV12-3/TRBV12-4
d_call: -
j_call: TRBJ2-7
clone_size: once
cdr3_aa: CASSLQTPYEQYF
cdr3_nt: TGTGCCAGCAGTCTTCAAACACCTTACGAGCAGTACTTC

v_call: TRBV19
d_call: TRBD2
j_call: TRBJ2-1
clone_size: -
cdr3_aa: CASSIGTSGGALYEQFF
cdr3_nt: TGTGCCAGTAGTATAGGGACTAGCGGGGGGGCACTCTATGAGCAGTTCTTC

v_call: TRBV2
d_call: -
j_call: TRBJ2-1
clone_size: once
cdr3_aa: CASSEDTEQFF
cdr3_nt: TGTGCCAGCAGTGAAGATACAGAGCAGTTCTTC

v_call: TRBV12-3/TRBV12-4
d_call: -
j_call: TRBJ2-5
clone_size: -
cdr3_aa: CASSTDSSKDTQYF
cdr3_nt: TGTGCCAGCAGTACGGACAGTTCTAAAGATACCCAGTACTTC

v_call: TRBV4-3
d_call: TRBD1
j_call: TRBJ1-1
clone_size: -
cdr3_aa: CASSQGLGGRGQGTEAFF
cdr3_nt: TGCGCCAGCAGCCAAGGATTGGGCGGCAGGGGGCAAGGCACTGAAGCTTTCTTT

v_call: TRBV20-1
d_call: -
j_call: TRBJ2-3
clone_size: many
cdr3_aa: CSAPLDRLTDTQYF
cdr3_nt: TGCAGTGCTCCGCTAGACAGGCTCACAGATACGCAGTATTTT

v_call: TRBV18
d_call: -
j_call: TRBJ1-1
clone_size: -
cdr3_aa: CASSPEGWSTEAFF
cdr3_nt: TGTGCCAGCTCACCAGAGGGATGGAGCACTGAAGCTTTCTTT

v_call: TRBV7-6
d_call: -
j_call: TRBJ1-1
clone_size: few
cdr3_aa: CASSLEPDGGEAFF
cdr3_nt: TGTGCCAGCAGCTTAGAACCGGACGGCGGTGAAGCTTTCTTT

v_call: TRBV6-2/TRBV6-3
d_call: -
j_call: TRBJ2-3
clone_size: -
cdr3_aa: CASSQDSLAGDTQYF
cdr3_nt: TGTGCCAGCAGTCAGGACTCCTTGGCGGGGGATACGCAGTATTTT

v_call: TRBV6-5
d_call: -
j_call: TRBJ1-1
clone_size: once
cdr3_aa: CASSPMGRSPVNTEAFF
cdr3_nt: TGTGCCAGCAGCCCCATGGGACGGTCCCCAGTGAACACTGAAGCTTTCTTT

v_call: TRBV4-1
d_call: -
j_call: TRBJ1-1
clone_size: few
cdr3_aa: CASSQDWTVNTEAFF
cdr3_nt: TGCGCCAGCAGCCAAGATTGGACAGTGAACACTGAAGCTTTCTTT

v_call: TRBV7-2
d_call: -
j_call: TRBJ2-2
clone_size: -
cdr3_aa: CASSLIGSFANTGELFF
cdr3_nt: TGTGCCAGCAGCTTAATAGGATCGTTCGCGAACACCGGGGAGCTGTTTTTT

v_call: TRBV20-1
d_call: -
j_call: TRBJ2-5
clone_size: few
cdr3_aa: CSARWETQYF
cdr3_nt: TGCAGTGCTAGATGGGAGACCCAGTACTTC

v_call: TRBV28
d_call: TRBD1
j_call: TRBJ1-1
clone_size: many
cdr3_aa: CASSLLQGRTEAFF
cdr3_nt: TGTGCCAGCAGTTTATTACAGGGGCGGACTGAAGCTTTCTTT

v_call: TRBV10-2
d_call: TRBD1
j_call: TRBJ2-5
clone_size: -
cdr3_aa: CASSRQGSETQYF
cdr3_nt: TGTGCCAGCAGTCGACAGGGGTCGGAGACCCAGTACTTC

v_call: TRBV20-1
d_call: -
j_call: TRBJ2-7
clone_size: -
cdr3_aa: CSARVDRAVPFEQYF
cdr3_nt: TGCAGTGCTAGGGTCGATCGGGCAGTCCCCTTCGAGCAGTACTTC

v_call: TRBV4-1
d_call: -
j_call: TRBJ2-2
clone_size: few
cdr3_aa: CASSQDGGATGELFF
cdr3_nt: TGCGCCAGCAGCCAAGATGGGGGGGCGACCGGGGAGCTGTTTTTT

v_call: TRBV11-2
d_call: -
j_call: TRBJ1-2
clone_size: -
cdr3_aa: CASSLIRISTLGDGYTF
cdr3_nt: TGTGCCAGCAGCTTAATTAGGATATCCACTTTAGGGGATGGCTACACCTTC

v_call: TRBV27
d_call: -
j_call: TRBJ2-1
clone_size: few
cdr3_aa: CASGWTTLSEQFF
cdr3_nt: TGTGCCAGCGGTTGGACTACCTTGAGTGAGCAGTTCTTC

v_call: TRBV15
d_call: -
j_call: TRBJ2-5
clone_size: -
cdr3_aa: CATSRDSDGLETQYF
cdr3_nt: TGTGCCACCAGCAGAGATTCAGATGGGCTAGAGACCCAGTACTTC

v_call: TRBV25-1
d_call: -
j_call: TRBJ2-1
clone_size: -
cdr3_aa: CASSEVGRSYNEQFF
cdr3_nt: TGTGCCAGCAGTGAAGTGGGGCGCTCCTACAATGAGCAGTTCTTC

v_call: TRBV19
d_call: -
j_call: TRBJ2-3
clone_size: few
cdr3_aa: CASSITELDTQYF
cdr3_nt: TGTGCCAGTAGTATAACGGAGCTAGATACGCAGTATTTT